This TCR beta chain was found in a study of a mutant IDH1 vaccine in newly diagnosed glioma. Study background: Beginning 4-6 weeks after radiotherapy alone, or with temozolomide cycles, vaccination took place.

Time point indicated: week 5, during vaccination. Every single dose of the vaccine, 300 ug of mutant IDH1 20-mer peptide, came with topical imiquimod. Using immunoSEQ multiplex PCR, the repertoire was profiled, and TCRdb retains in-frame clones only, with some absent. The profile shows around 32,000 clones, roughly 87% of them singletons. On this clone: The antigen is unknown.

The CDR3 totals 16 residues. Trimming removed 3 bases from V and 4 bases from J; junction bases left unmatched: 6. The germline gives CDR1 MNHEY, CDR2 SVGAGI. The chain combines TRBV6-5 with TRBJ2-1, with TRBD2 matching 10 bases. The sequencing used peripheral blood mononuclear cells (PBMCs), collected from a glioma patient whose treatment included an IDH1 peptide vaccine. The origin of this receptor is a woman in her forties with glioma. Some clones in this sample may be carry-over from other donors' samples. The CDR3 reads CASSYERLAGYNEQFF. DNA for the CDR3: TGTGCCAGCAGTTATGAACGACTAGCGGGTTACAATGAGCAGTTCTTC.